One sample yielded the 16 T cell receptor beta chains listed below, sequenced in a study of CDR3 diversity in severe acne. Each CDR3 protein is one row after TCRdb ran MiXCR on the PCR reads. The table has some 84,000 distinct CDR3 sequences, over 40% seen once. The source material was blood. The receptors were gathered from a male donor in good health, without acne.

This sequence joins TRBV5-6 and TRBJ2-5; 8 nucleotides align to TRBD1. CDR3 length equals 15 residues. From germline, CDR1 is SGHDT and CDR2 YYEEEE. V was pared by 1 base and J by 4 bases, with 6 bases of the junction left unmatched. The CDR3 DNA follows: TGTGCCAGCAGCTTGAGTGACAGGGGACGAGAGACCCAGTACTTC. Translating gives CASSLSDRGRETQYF.

The CDR3, as DNA: TGCAGTGTAGGGGCCGGTGAGCAGTTCTTC. This codes for CSVGAGEQFF. The rearrangement links TRBV20-1 to TRBJ2-1; D possibly corresponds to TRBD1 (5 bases). From germline, CDR1 is DFQATT and CDR2 SNEGSKA (reference sequence). V was trimmed by 7 bases and J by 9 bases, leaving 10 bases between them. The length of the CDR3 is 10 residues.

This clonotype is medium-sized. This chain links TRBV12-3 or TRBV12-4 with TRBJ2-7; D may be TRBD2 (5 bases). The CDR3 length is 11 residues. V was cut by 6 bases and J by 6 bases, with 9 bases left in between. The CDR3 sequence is CASRLASEQYF. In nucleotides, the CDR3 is TGTGCCAGCAGGCTAGCCTCCGAGCAGTACTTC.

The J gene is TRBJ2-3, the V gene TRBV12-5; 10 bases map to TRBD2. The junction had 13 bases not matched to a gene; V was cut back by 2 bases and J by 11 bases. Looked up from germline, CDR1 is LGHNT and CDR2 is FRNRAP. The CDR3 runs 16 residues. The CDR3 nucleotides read TGTGCTAGTGGTTTGCTTGGGGCTAGCGGGAGTCGAGGGCAGTATTTT. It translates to CASGLLGASGSRGQYF. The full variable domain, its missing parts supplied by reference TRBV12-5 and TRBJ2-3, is DARVTQTPRHKVTEMGQEVTMRCQPILGHNTVFWYRQTMMQGLELLAYFRNRAPLDDSGMPKDRFSAEMPDATLATLKIQPSEPRDSAVYFCASGLLGASGSRGQYFGPGTRLTVL.

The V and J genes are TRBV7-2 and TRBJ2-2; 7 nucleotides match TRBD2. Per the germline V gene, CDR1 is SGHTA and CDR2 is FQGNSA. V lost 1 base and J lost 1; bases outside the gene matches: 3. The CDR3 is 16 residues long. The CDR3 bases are TGTGCCAGCAGCTTAGGTGGCGGGAGGAACACCGGGGAGCTGTTTTTT. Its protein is CASSLGGGRNTGELFF.

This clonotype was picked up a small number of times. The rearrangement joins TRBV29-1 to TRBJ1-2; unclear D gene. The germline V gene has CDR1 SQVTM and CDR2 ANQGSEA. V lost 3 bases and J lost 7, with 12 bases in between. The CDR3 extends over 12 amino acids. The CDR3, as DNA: TGCAGCGTTGACACAGACCGTCGTGGCTACACCTTC. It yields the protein CSVDTDRRGYTF.

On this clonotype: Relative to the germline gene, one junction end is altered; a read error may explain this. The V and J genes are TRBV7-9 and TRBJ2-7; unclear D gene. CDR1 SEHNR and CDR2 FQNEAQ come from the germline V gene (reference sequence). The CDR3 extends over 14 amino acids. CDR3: CASSRRSGYNEQYF. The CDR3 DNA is TGCGCCAGCAGCCGAAGGTCAGGATATAACGAGCAGTACTTC.

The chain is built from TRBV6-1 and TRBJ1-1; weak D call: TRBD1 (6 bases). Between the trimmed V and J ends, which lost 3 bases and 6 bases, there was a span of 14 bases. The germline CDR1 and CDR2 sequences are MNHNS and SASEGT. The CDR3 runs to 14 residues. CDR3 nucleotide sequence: TGTGCCAGCAGTGATCTCAGGGGAGGGCCTGAAGCTTTCTTT. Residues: CASSDLRGGPEAFF.

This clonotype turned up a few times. The CDR3 DNA is TGTGCCAGCAGCAAAGGTGGGGATCTGGAGACCCAGTACTTC. Translation: CASSKGGDLETQYF. The rearrangement joins TRBV7-6 to TRBJ2-5; D is undetermined. V was pared by 5 bases and J by 5 bases, with 15 bases between. The CDR3 sequence is 14 residues long. Germline loops: CDR1 SGHVS, CDR2 FNYEAQ. Supplemented by reference TRBV7-6 and TRBJ2-5, the full variable domain reads GAGVSQSPRYKVTKRGQDVALRCDPISGHVSLYWYRQALGQGPEFLTYFNYEAQQDKSGLPNDRFSAERPEGSISTLTIQRTEQRDSAMYRCASSKGGDLETQYFGPGTRLLVL.

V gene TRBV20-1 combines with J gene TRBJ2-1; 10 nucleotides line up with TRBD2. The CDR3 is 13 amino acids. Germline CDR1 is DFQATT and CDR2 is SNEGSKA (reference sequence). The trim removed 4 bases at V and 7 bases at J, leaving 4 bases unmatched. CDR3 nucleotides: TGCAGTGCTATTGGTAGCGGGAGGAATGAGCAGTTCTTC. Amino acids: CSAIGSGRNEQFF.

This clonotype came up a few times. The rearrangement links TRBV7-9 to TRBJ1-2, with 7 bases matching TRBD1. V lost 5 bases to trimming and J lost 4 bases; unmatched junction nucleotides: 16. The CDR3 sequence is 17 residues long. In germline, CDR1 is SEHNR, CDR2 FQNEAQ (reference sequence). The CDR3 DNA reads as TGTGCCAGCAGCGGGGCCCCAGGGACAGCGACACGCTATGGCTACACCTTC. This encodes CASSGAPGTATRYGYTF.

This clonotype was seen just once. This CDR3 reads CALKGGTSTDTQYF. The CDR3 DNA sequence: TGTGCCCTCAAGGGCGGAACTAGCACAGATACGCAGTATTTT. The chain combines TRBV5-4 with TRBJ2-3; no clear D gene. CDR1 is SGHNT, CDR2 YYREEE, per germline (reference sequence). V lost 10 bases and J 0 bases, leaving 15 bases between the germline ends. CDR3 size: 14 residues. Looking up the rest from reference TRBV5-4 and TRBJ2-3 gives the full variable domain: ETGVTQSPTHLIKTRGQQVTLRCSSQSGHNTVSWYQQALGQGPQFIFQYYREEENGRGNFPPRFSGLQFPNYSSELNVNALELDDSALYLCALKGGTSTDTQYFGPGTRLTVL.

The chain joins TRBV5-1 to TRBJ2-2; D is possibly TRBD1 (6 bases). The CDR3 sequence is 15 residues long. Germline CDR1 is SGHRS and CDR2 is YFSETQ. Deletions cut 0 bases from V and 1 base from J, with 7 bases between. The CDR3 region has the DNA TGCGCCAGCAGCTTGGAACAGGGGAACACCGGGGAGCTGTTTTTT. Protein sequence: CASSLEQGNTGELFF.

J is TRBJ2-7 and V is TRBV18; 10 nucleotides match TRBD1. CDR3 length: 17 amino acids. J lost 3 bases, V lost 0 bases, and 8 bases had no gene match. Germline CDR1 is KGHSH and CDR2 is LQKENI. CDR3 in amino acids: CASSPPRTGGYGYEQYF. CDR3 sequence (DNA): TGTGCCAGCTCACCACCGCGGACAGGGGGATATGGCTACGAGCAGTACTTC.

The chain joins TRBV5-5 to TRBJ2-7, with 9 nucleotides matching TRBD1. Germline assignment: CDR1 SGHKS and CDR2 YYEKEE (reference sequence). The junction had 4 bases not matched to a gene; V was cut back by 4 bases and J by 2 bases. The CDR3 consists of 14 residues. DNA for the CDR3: TGTGCCAGCAGCCTGGACAGGGGCCCCTACGAGCAGTACTTC. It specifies CASSLDRGPYEQYF.

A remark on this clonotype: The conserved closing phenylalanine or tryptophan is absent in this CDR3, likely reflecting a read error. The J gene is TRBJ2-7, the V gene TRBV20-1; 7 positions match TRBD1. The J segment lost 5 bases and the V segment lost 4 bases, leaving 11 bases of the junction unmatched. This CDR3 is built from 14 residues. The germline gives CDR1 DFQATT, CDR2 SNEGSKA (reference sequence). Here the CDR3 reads CSAKTGQMRDEQYL. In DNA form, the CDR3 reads TGCAGTGCTAAGACAGGGCAGATGCGCGACGAGCAGTACCTC.